The entry that follows covers one TCR beta chain sequence. Antigen unknown. This specimen comes from a study of blood T cells in healthy people across ages. Next came a second PCR, run for about 7 to 12 cycles, which used a sample-barcoded 5' primer along with a J-beta primer mix. TCRdb reanalysed the 5' RACE reads using MiXCR and keeps one entry per CDR3 protein. This table has about a million distinct CDR3 sequences, approximately 38% appearing once. Findings of the study overall: The fall in TCR beta diversity per million T cells was roughly linear with age. A strong correlation was seen between TCR beta diversity and naive T cell percentage.

Sequencing was done on a sample of blood. The receptor comes from a man in his late teens or twenties in good health.

CDR3 amino acids: CASSYSHSLNQPQHF. The CDR3 bases are TGTGCCAGCAGTTACTCGCACAGCCTTAATCAGCCCCAGCATTTT. The rearrangement links TRBV6-5 to TRBJ1-5; D unresolved. Germline V lookup: CDR1 MNHEY, CDR2 SVGAGI. The CDR3 has 15 residues. V was pared by 0 bases and J by 4 bases, with 10 bases between.